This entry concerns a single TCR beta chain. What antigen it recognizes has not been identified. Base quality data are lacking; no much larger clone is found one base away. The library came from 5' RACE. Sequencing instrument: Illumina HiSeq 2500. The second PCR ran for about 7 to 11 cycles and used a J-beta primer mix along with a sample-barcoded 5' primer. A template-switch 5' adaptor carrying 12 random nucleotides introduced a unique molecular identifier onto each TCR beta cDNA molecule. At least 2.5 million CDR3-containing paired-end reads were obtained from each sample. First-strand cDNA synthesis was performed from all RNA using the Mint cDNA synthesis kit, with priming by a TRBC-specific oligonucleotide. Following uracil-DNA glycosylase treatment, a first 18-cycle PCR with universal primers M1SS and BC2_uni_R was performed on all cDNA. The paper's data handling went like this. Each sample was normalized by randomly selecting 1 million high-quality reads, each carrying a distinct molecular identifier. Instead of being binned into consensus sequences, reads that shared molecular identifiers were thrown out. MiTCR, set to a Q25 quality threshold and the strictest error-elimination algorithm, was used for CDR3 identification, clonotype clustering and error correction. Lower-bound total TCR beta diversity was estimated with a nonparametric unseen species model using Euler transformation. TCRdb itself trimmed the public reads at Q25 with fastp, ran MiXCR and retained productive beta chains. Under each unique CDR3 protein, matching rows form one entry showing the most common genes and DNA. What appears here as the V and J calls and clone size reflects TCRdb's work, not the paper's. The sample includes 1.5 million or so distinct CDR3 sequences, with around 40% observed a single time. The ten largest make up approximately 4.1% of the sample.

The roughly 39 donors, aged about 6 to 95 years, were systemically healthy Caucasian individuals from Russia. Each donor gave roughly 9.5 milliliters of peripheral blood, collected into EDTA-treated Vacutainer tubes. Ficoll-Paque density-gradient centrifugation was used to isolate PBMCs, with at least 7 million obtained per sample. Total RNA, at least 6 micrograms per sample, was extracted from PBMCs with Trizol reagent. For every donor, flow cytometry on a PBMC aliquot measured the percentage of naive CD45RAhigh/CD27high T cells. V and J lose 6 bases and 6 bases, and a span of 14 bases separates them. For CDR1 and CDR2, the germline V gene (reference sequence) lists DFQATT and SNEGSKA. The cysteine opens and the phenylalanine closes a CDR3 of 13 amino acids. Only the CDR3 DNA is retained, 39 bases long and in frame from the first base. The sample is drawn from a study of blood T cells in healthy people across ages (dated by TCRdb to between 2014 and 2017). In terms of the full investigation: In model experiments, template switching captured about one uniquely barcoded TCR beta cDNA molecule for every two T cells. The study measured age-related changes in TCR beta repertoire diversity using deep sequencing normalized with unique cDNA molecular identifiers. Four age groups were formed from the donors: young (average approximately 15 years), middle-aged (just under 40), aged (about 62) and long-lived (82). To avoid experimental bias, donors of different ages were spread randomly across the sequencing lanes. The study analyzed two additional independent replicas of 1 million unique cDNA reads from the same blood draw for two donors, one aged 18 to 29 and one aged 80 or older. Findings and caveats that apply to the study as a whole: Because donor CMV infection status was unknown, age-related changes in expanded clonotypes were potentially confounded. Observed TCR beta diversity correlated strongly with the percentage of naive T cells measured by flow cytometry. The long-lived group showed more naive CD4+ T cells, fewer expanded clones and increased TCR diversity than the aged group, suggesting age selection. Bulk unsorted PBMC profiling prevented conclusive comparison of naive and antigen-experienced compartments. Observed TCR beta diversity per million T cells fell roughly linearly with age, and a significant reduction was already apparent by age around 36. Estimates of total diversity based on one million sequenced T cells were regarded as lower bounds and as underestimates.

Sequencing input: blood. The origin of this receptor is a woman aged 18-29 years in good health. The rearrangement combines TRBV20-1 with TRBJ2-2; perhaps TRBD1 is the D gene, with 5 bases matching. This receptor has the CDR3 CSALGVRSGELFF. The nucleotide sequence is TGCAGTGCCCTAGGGGTCCGTTCCGGGGAGCTGTTTTTT.